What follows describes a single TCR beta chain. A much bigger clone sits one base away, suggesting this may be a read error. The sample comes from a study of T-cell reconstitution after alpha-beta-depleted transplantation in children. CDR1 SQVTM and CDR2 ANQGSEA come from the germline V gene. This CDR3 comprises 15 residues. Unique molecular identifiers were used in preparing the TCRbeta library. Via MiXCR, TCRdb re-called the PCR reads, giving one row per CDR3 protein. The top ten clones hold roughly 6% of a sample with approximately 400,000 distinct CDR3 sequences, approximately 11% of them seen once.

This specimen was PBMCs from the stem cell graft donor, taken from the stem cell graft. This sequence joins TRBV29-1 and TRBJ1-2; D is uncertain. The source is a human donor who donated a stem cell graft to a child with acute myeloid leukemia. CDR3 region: CSVEDPRANRGGDTF. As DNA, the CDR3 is TGCAGCGTTGAAGATCCGAGGGCTAATCGGGGTGGCGACACCTTC.